This entry is about one T cell receptor beta chain. The CDR3 has 14 amino acids. Germline CDR1 MDHEN, CDR2 SYDVKM. Trimming took 8 bases from V and 0 from J, leaving 11 bases between them. Survey-level TCR beta sequencing used the immunoSEQ assay. This table comes from immunoSEQ multiplex PCR, and its TCRdb copy is limited to in-frame clones, with some not included. The sample has approximately 53,000 clones, just over 90% seen once. This chain connects TRBV28 to TRBJ1-3, with D tentatively TRBD1 (5 bases). Sequenced sample: PBMCs. The TCR comes from a man aged 40-55 years with rheumatoid arthritis. This CDR3 reads CASATGFSGNTIYF. CDR3 in DNA: TGTGCCAGCGCAACAGGTTTCTCTGGAAACACCATATATTTT.